This passage covers 21 T cell receptor beta chains from one sample sequenced in a study of blood T cell repertoires in COVID-19. Sequencing used immunoSEQ multiplex PCR; TCRdb keeps in-frame clones, though not all of them. This sample has roughly 190,000 clones, with around 83% found just once. The sequenced material came from PBMCs or T cells enriched from blood (not recorded which). Receptor source: a woman under 40 who had been exposed to COVID-19.

The chain uses TRBV7-9 and TRBJ1-1; the D is unclear. The CDR3 is 13 amino acids. Trimming cost V 7 bases and J 1 base, with 10 bases left between them. Germline lookup yields CDR1 SEHNR and CDR2 FQNEAQ (reference sequence). For the CDR3, the DNA is TGTGCCAGCAAAGTTACAGCGAACACTGAAGCTTTCTTT. This codes for CASKVTANTEAFF.

This clone was found once. The rearrangement uses TRBV27 and TRBJ2-3; 9 bases are shared with TRBD1. J was trimmed by 5 bases and V by 8 bases; bases with no gene match: 5. Germline CDR1 is MNHEY and CDR2 is SMNVEV (reference sequence). The CDR3 is 13 residues long. The CDR3 DNA reads TGTGCCAGCCGGACAGGGGCGGTAGATACGCAGTATTTT. It translates to CASRTGAVDTQYF.

The V gene is TRBV19, the J gene TRBJ1-5, with unresolved D. CDR3 length equals 14 residues. V shed 3 bases and J shed 2 bases, with 8 bases lying between them. Germline lookup yields CDR1 LNHDA and CDR2 SQIVND (reference sequence). The CDR3 DNA follows: TGTGCCAGTAGTATCGTGGAGGGCAATCAGCCCCAGCATTTT. It yields the protein CASSIVEGNQPQHF.

The chain couples TRBV18 to TRBJ2-1; tentatively, D is TRBD1 (8 bases). The CDR3 length is 13 residues. Per germline, CDR1 KGHSH and CDR2 LQKENI. Trimming pared 3 bases from V and 11 bases from J, leaving 14 bases between. The CDR3 nucleotides read TGTGCCAGCTCACCGAACAGGGGGGGCCAGCAGTTCTTC. Its translation is CASSPNRGGQQFF.

This chain connects TRBV25-1 to TRBJ2-5; D perhaps matches TRBD1 (6 bases). Trimming stripped 3 bases from V and 2 bases from J, with 13 bases between. Germline V gene lookup returns CDR1 MGHDK and CDR2 SYGVNS. This CDR3 region has 15 residues. The CDR3 DNA follows: TGTGCCAGCAGTGATAGGCAGGGGCCTCAAGAGACCCAGTACTTC. It is translated as CASSDRQGPQETQYF. Variable domain in full (rest from reference TRBV25-1 and TRBJ2-5): EADIYQTPRYLVIGTGKKITLECSQTMGHDKMYWYQQDPGMELHLIHYSYGVNSTEKGDLSSESTVSRIRTEHFPLTLESARPSHTSQYLCASSDRQGPQETQYFGPGTRLLVL.

The rearrangement joins TRBV3-1 (or the pseudogene TRBV3-2) to TRBJ1-2; D is perhaps TRBD1 (5 bases). The CDR3 runs 13 residues. Trimming stripped 2 bases from V and 7 bases from J, with 11 bases between. Germline assignment: CDR1 LGHDT and CDR2 YNNKEL (reference sequence). The CDR3 DNA follows: TGTGCCAGCAGCCAATACCAGGGCCTTGGCTACACCTTC. Its protein product is CASSQYQGLGYTF.

The V gene is TRBV6-2 or TRBV6-3, the J gene TRBJ1-5, with D unclear. Germline V gives CDR1 MNHEY, CDR2 SVGEGT. V was clipped by 2 bases and J by 5 bases, with 7 bases between them. The CDR3 contains 13 residues. DNA of the CDR3: TGTGCCAGCAGTTACCGGGAGGATCAGCCCCAGCATTTT. This encodes CASSYREDQPQHF.

The chain is built from TRBV5-8 and TRBJ1-5; TRBD1 is a possible D gene (5 bases). The CDR3 is 15 amino acids. Per the germline V gene, CDR1 is SGHTS and CDR2 is YDEGEE. V lost 0 bases and J 0 bases, leaving 7 bases between the germline ends. The DNA for the CDR3 is TGTGCCAGCAGCTTGGGACAGAATAGCAATCAGCCCCAGCATTTT. Translating gives CASSLGQNSNQPQHF.

Only one count was recorded for this clone. V and J are TRBV18 and TRBJ2-3, with 10 bases matching TRBD2. This CDR3 has 16 residues. Germline V gene lookup returns CDR1 KGHSH and CDR2 LQKENI. V lost 1 base to trimming and J lost 2 bases; unmatched junction nucleotides: 3. CDR3 in amino acids: CASSPRLAGFTDTQYF. The CDR3 region has the DNA TGTGCCAGCTCACCACGACTAGCGGGTTTCACAGATACGCAGTATTTT.

The chain recombines TRBV6-5 with TRBJ1-1; D remains unclear. Trimming cost V 7 bases and J 10 bases, with 10 bases left between them. This CDR3 has 10 residues. CDR1 is MNHEY, CDR2 SVGAGI, per germline. The DNA for the CDR3 is TGTGCCAGCACAGGCGATGGAGCTTTCTTT. It yields the protein CASTGDGAFF.

Written as DNA, the CDR3 is TGCAGCGTTGCAGGCCTGATTCCGAGTGGCTACACCTTC. Residues: CSVAGLIPSGYTF. The chain uses TRBV29-1 and TRBJ1-2; no clear D gene. This CDR3 comprises 13 residues. Germline V gene lookup returns CDR1 SQVTM and CDR2 ANQGSEA. The V end was cut by 4 bases, the J end by 7 bases, with 16 bases between.

V is TRBV15 and J is TRBJ2-7; 7 nucleotides line up with TRBD1. This CDR3 comprises 16 residues. Germline V gene data show CDR1 as LNHNV and CDR2 as YYDKDF (reference sequence). Germline trimming cut 4 bases from V and 2 bases from J; bases unmatched to any gene: 11. The CDR3 nucleotides read TGTGCCACCAGCAACTCGTACCGGGACAGAGCCTACGAGCAGTACTTC. Amino acids: CATSNSYRDRAYEQYF.

The chain has TRBV30 and TRBJ1-3; D remains ambiguous. Trimming took off 1 base at V and 0 bases at J, with 7 bases between the two ends. Germline V gene sequence: CDR1 GTSNPN, CDR2 SVGIG (reference sequence). The CDR3 is 14 amino acids. CDR3 protein: CAWSEQNSGNTIYF. As DNA, the CDR3 is TGTGCCTGGAGTGAACAGAACTCTGGAAACACCATATATTTT.

This clone showed up just a few times. DNA of the CDR3: TGTGCCAGCAGGGCCGCAAAACACCCCTACGAGCAGTACTTC. It codes for CASRAAKHPYEQYF. The V and J genes are TRBV5-4 and TRBJ2-7; D gene uncertain. Per the germline V gene, CDR1 is SGHNT and CDR2 is YYREEE (reference sequence). This CDR3 spans 14 amino acids. V dropped 5 bases and J dropped 2 bases, with 14 bases sitting between them.

This CDR3 is CASSLVPGHGGQPQHF. CDR3 nucleotide sequence: TGTGCCAGCAGCTTAGTACCCGGACACGGGGGTCAGCCCCAGCATTTT. The V call is TRBV7-2, the J call TRBJ1-5; the D gene is possibly TRBD1 (5 bases). Germline V gene data show CDR1 as SGHTA and CDR2 as FQGNSA. V was shortened by 1 base and J by 6 bases, with 16 bases between the two germline ends. The CDR3 totals 16 residues.

The chain uses TRBV5-6 and TRBJ2-3; D may be TRBD2 (5 bases). V lost 0 bases to trimming and J lost 1 base, with 12 bases between them. Germline lookup yields CDR1 SGHDT and CDR2 YYEEEE. This CDR3 is 16 amino acids long. CDR3 coding DNA: TGTGCCAGCAGCTTGGCGATGCGGGTGCGCACAGATACGCAGTATTTT. Translation: CASSLAMRVRTDTQYF.

The V call is TRBV4-1, the J call TRBJ2-2; 7 positions match TRBD1. After removal of 0 bases from V and 0 bases from J, the junction contained 4 bases not matched to a gene. The CDR3 spans 17 residues. Germline-derived CDR1 and CDR2 are MGHRA and YSYEKL. The CDR3 sequence: CASSQDPGTANTGELFF. The DNA of the CDR3 is TGCGCCAGCAGCCAAGATCCCGGGACAGCGAACACCGGGGAGCTGTTTTTT.

The chain is built from TRBV10-3 and TRBJ1-2, with D uncertain. CDR1 and CDR2 from the germline V gene are ENHRY and SYGVKD. The CDR3 has 12 residues. Deletions cut 4 bases from V and 5 bases from J, with 8 bases between. CDR3 region: CAISGGSYGYTF. Here the CDR3 DNA reads TGTGCCATCAGTGGCGGGAGTTATGGCTACACCTTC.

This clone was seen just once. The J gene is TRBJ1-5, the V gene TRBV7-9, with D possibly TRBD1 on 6 matching bases. The germline gives CDR1 SEHNR, CDR2 FQNEAQ (reference sequence). The V gene lost 4 bases and the J gene lost 6 bases, with 19 bases spanning the gap. The CDR3 totals 16 residues. CDR3 sequence reads: CASSSTMGGARQPQHF. The DNA of the CDR3 is TGTGCCAGCAGCTCCACAATGGGGGGGGCACGTCAGCCCCAGCATTTT. The full variable domain, rest sourced from reference TRBV7-9 and TRBJ1-5, is DTGVSQNPRHKITKRGQNVTFRCDPISEHNRLYWYRQTLGQGPEFLTYFQNEAQLEKSRLLSDRFSAERPKGSFSTLEIQRTEQGDSAMYLCASSSTMGGARQPQHFGDGTRLSIL.

CDR3 sequence reads: CASVGQNYGYTF. The CDR3 DNA follows: TGTGCCAGCGTTGGACAGAACTATGGCTACACCTTC. The rearrangement joins TRBV5-5 to TRBJ1-2; D might be TRBD1 (6 bases). The CDR3 covers 12 residues. CDR1 is SGHKS, CDR2 YYEKEE, per germline (reference sequence). Trimming removed 7 bases from V and 2 bases from J, with 9 bases in between. Using reference TRBV5-5 and TRBJ1-2 for the parts outside the CDR3, the full variable domain is DAGVTQSPTHLIKTRGQQVTLRCSPISGHKSVSWYQQVLGQGPQFIFQYYEKEERGRGNFPDRFSARQFPNYSSELNVNALLLGDSALYLCASVGQNYGYTFGSGTRLTVV.

This clone showed up just once. This CDR3 reads CASRSGGQGAPNTEAFF. The CDR3 bases are TGTGCCAGCCGCTCCGGGGGACAGGGGGCACCCAACACTGAAGCTTTCTTT. This chain uses TRBV11-2 with TRBJ1-1, with 12 bases lining up with TRBD1. This CDR3 contains 17 residues. Germline CDR1 and CDR2: SGHAT and FQNNGV. With 8 bases clipped from V and 2 bases from J, the junction kept 12 bases outside the gene matches.